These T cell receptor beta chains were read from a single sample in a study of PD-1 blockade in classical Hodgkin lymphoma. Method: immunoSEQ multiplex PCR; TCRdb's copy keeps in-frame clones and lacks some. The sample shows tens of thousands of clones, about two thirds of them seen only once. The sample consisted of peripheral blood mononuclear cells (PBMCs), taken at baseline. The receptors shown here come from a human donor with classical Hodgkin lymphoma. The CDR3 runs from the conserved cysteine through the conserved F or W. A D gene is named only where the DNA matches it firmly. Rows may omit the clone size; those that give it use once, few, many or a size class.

CDR3 DNA: TGTGCCAGCGGGCCGGGATCGAGCAATCAGCCCCAGCATTTT
CDR3 protein: CASGPGSSNQPQHF
J gene: TRBJ1-5
CDR3 length: 14
D gene: -
clone size: few
V gene: TRBV18

CDR3 DNA: TGCAGCGTTGGGGTGAGGGGACATGGCTACGAGCAGTACTTC
CDR3 protein: CSVGVRGHGYEQYF
J gene: TRBJ2-7
CDR3 length: 14
D gene: -
clone size: -
V gene: TRBV29-1

CDR3 DNA: TGTGCCAGCAGTTCCGCGGTAATTGGAAACACCATATATTTT
CDR3 protein: CASSSAVIGNTIYF
J gene: TRBJ1-3
CDR3 length: 14
D gene: -
clone size: -
V gene: TRBV28

CDR3 DNA: TGTGCCAGCAGCTCTGGTGGGGCGTGGGGCGAGCAGTACTTC
CDR3 protein: CASSSGGAWGEQYF
J gene: TRBJ2-7
CDR3 length: 14
D gene: -
clone size: -
V gene: TRBV27

CDR3 DNA: TGTGCCAGCAGGTCCTCATTTCAGGTTCGGGATTCACCCCTCCACTTT
CDR3 protein: CASRSSFQVRDSPLHF
J gene: TRBJ1-6
CDR3 length: 16
D gene: -
clone size: few
V gene: TRBV6-6

CDR3 DNA: TGTGCCAGCAGCTCGAAGAACCGGGACAGTGTCTATGGCTACACCTTC
CDR3 protein: CASSSKNRDSVYGYTF
J gene: TRBJ1-2
CDR3 length: 16
D gene: TRBD1
clone size: -
V gene: TRBV7-3

CDR3 DNA: TGTGCCAGCAGCCCAAAGTCGCCGTACTACGAGCAGTACTTC
CDR3 protein: CASSPKSPYYEQYF
J gene: TRBJ2-7
CDR3 length: 14
D gene: -
clone size: -
V gene: TRBV7-9

CDR3 DNA: TGTGCCAGCAGCTTAGTAGGGGCCAGCAATCAGCCCCAGCATTTT
CDR3 protein: CASSLVGASNQPQHF
J gene: TRBJ1-5
CDR3 length: 15
D gene: -
clone size: few
V gene: TRBV7-2

CDR3 DNA: TGTGCCAGCAGCTTATTCGGTAGGTCTAGTTCGGGCCAAGAGACCCAGTACTTC
CDR3 protein: CASSLFGRSSSGQETQYF
J gene: TRBJ2-5
CDR3 length: 18
D gene: -
clone size: -
V gene: TRBV11-3

CDR3 DNA: TGTGCCAGCAGCTTTGTTGCAGATACGCAGTATTTT
CDR3 protein: CASSFVADTQYF
J gene: TRBJ2-3
CDR3 length: 12
D gene: -
clone size: -
V gene: TRBV5-8

CDR3 DNA: TGCGCCAGCAGCCAAGAGAGTCTGCTCGGGGAGCTTGATACGCAGTATTTT
CDR3 protein: CASSQESLLGELDTQYF
J gene: TRBJ2-3
CDR3 length: 17
D gene: -
clone size: -
V gene: TRBV4-3

CDR3 DNA: TGTGCCTGCCGGCGGGAGGAGAGCTCCTACGAGCAGTACTTC
CDR3 protein: CACRREESSYEQYF
J gene: TRBJ2-7
CDR3 length: 14
D gene: TRBD2
clone size: -
V gene: TRBV28

CDR3 DNA: TGTGCCAGTAGCCCGAAAAGGGGAAAGGGAGGAGGCTACACCTTC
CDR3 protein: CASSPKRGKGGGYTF
J gene: TRBJ1-2
CDR3 length: 15
D gene: -
clone size: -
V gene: TRBV19

CDR3 DNA: TGTGCCAGCAGCCTGGGGGCCCGCACTGAAGCTTTCTTT
CDR3 protein: CASSLGARTEAFF
J gene: TRBJ1-1
CDR3 length: 13
D gene: -
clone size: -
V gene: TRBV7-8

CDR3 DNA: TGTGCCAGTAGTATAAGGCGGGAGGGCCCCTACAATGAGCAGTTCTTC
CDR3 protein: CASSIRREGPYNEQFF
J gene: TRBJ2-1
CDR3 length: 16
D gene: TRBD2
clone size: -
V gene: TRBV19

CDR3 DNA: TGTGCCAGCAGCCAAGATCCCTCTAATGAAAAACTGTTTTTT
CDR3 protein: CASSQDPSNEKLFF
J gene: TRBJ1-4
CDR3 length: 14
D gene: -
clone size: -
V gene: TRBV4-2

CDR3 DNA: TGTGCCAGCAGCTTGGGGCCTGGGGTACAGTACGAGCAGTACTTC
CDR3 protein: CASSLGPGVQYEQYF
J gene: TRBJ2-7
CDR3 length: 15
D gene: -
clone size: few
V gene: TRBV5-5

CDR3 DNA: TGTGCCAGCAGCGACCCGGGACAGGGTTTATACACTGAAGCTTTCTTT
CDR3 protein: CASSDPGQGLYTEAFF
J gene: TRBJ1-1
CDR3 length: 16
D gene: TRBD1
clone size: -
V gene: TRBV14

CDR3 DNA: TGTGCCAGCAGCCCAATCCGCTCTGAGGGCGGCTACGAGCAGTACTTC
CDR3 protein: CASSPIRSEGGYEQYF
J gene: TRBJ2-7
CDR3 length: 16
D gene: -
clone size: once
V gene: TRBV7-8

CDR3 DNA: TGTGCCAGCAGCTTTCTTATACGCACAACGCGGTACTTC
CDR3 protein: CASSFLIRTTRYF
J gene: TRBJ2-7
CDR3 length: 13
D gene: -
clone size: -
V gene: TRBV7-3

CDR3 DNA: TGTGCCAGCAGCTTGGGATCTTACGAGCAGTACTTC
CDR3 protein: CASSLGSYEQYF
J gene: TRBJ2-7
CDR3 length: 12
D gene: -
clone size: few
V gene: TRBV7-8

CDR3 DNA: TGTGCCAGCAGTACAGCTATTAGCACAGATACGCAGTATTTT
CDR3 protein: CASSTAISTDTQYF
J gene: TRBJ2-3
CDR3 length: 14
D gene: -
clone size: -
V gene: TRBV28

CDR3 DNA: TGTGCCAGCAGCTTAGTTCTGGGGGGCGCAGAAGCTTTCTTT
CDR3 protein: CASSLVLGGAEAFF
J gene: TRBJ1-1
CDR3 length: 14
D gene: -
clone size: medium-sized
V gene: TRBV7-9

CDR3 DNA: TGTGCCAGCACCCCTCGGGACAGATCCTACGAGCAGTACTTC
CDR3 protein: CASTPRDRSYEQYF
J gene: TRBJ2-7
CDR3 length: 14
D gene: TRBD1
clone size: -
V gene: TRBV5-8

CDR3 DNA: TGTGCCAGCAGCCTTAAAAGGGGAACAGGGGAACCTGATAATTCACCCCTCCACTTT
CDR3 protein: CASSLKRGTGEPDNSPLHF
J gene: TRBJ1-6
CDR3 length: 19
D gene: TRBD1
clone size: -
V gene: TRBV7-2